This TCR beta chain was sequenced during a study of blood T cell repertoires in COVID-19. The wider study: From the United States, Italy and Spain came samples of acute and convalescent COVID-19. Sources were T cells, B-cell-depleted T cells, or PBMCs; the material itself was cDNA or gDNA.

How the authors handled the data: Counts of nucleated cells, estimated from reference gene primer amplification, were obtained. The repertoire was sequenced with immunoSEQ multiplex PCR; TCRdb's copy has only in-frame clones and lacks some. Clone size and V and J calls were adopted from that table, with D and trimming inferred from the DNA. The table records about 40,000 clones, 81% of them present only once. V lost 4 bases, J lost 10 bases, and 9 bases stayed unmatched. The CDR3 has 15 residues. CDR1 and CDR2 (germline): SGHRS, YFSETQ. The source is a man older than 75 with active or convalescent COVID-19. The sample taken for sequencing was peripheral blood. J is TRBJ2-2 and V is TRBV5-1; 11 bases match TRBD2. CDR3 residues: CASSPTTSGIVELFF. The CDR3 region has the DNA TGCGCCAGCAGCCCGACGACTAGCGGGATTGTGGAGCTGTTTTTT.